The 5 T cell receptor beta chains below come from one sample, sequenced in a study of shared clonotypes between healthy human individuals. This table comes from immunoSEQ multiplex PCR, and its TCRdb copy is limited to in-frame clones, with some not included. The sample has around 2,100,000 clones, 85% to 95% seen once. As defined, naive CD8 cells were CD45RO-negative and positively selected for CCR7, with terminally differentiated effector memory CD45RA+ cells excluded. The sample comprised naive CD8+ T cells sorted from blood. These receptors were collected from a man aged 18 to 35 in good health.

The chain is built from TRBV4-1 and TRBJ1-1, with unresolved D. Trimming stripped 4 bases from V and 1 base from J, with 7 bases between. Germline CDR1 reads MGHRA; CDR2 reads YSYEKL. This CDR3 region has 13 residues. CDR3 protein: CASSLSGNTEAFF. DNA of the CDR3: TGCGCCAGCAGCCTCTCCGGGAACACTGAAGCTTTCTTT.

The J gene is TRBJ1-2, the V gene TRBV6-5; D gene uncertain. Germline V lookup: CDR1 MNHEY, CDR2 SVGAGI. This CDR3 comprises 15 residues. Trimming removed 5 bases at V and 2 bases at J, with 15 bases between. The CDR3 DNA is TGTGCCAGCAGTCCCATCCATAGTTTCAACTATGGCTACACCTTC. Translating it yields CASSPIHSFNYGYTF.

In this sample, this clone turned up once. The rearrangement uses TRBV4-1 and TRBJ2-7; possibly TRBD2 for D (6 bases). CDR1 is MGHRA, CDR2 YSYEKL, per germline. V lost 5 bases, J lost 1 base, and 15 bases lay in between. The CDR3 has 15 amino acids. Here the CDR3 reads CASSASGTDSYEQYF. The CDR3 region has the DNA TGCGCCAGCAGCGCTTCCGGGACTGATTCCTACGAGCAGTACTTC.

The chain recombines TRBV9 with TRBJ1-2; D call uncertain. The CDR3 loop spans 14 amino acids. V dropped 3 bases and J dropped 3 bases, with 12 bases sitting between them. Germline CDR1 and CDR2: SGDLS and YYNGEE. The CDR3 protein is CASSGLSGDYGYTF. The CDR3 DNA follows: TGTGCCAGCAGCGGACTCTCGGGAGACTATGGCTACACCTTC.

This clone was detected only once. V gene TRBV9 combines with J gene TRBJ1-2; no definite D call. The germline V gene encodes CDR1 SGDLS and CDR2 YYNGEE. This CDR3 is 14 amino acids long. Trimming removed 0 bases from V and 7 bases from J, with 13 bases in between. The CDR3 nucleotides read TGTGCCAGCAGCGTAGCTGGGGAGCAGACTGGCTACACCTTC. It is translated as CASSVAGEQTGYTF.